This is a list of T cell receptor beta chains from one sample in a study of T cells in Graves' hyperthyroidism and ophthalmopathy. TCRdb ran MiXCR on the multiplex PCR reads and lists one entry per CDR3 protein. This table has some 200,000 distinct CDR3 sequences, 17% appearing once. The sequenced sample consisted of blood. These receptors all come from a woman aged 45-65 years with Graves' hyperthyroidism. CDR3s include the opening cysteine and the closing phenylalanine or tryptophan. Each record gives: CDR3 length, J gene, V gene, CDR3 protein.

16 | TRBJ2-3 | TRBV20-1 | CSAPKGRGSVRDTQYF
14 | TRBJ1-4 | TRBV7-3 | CASSLTGTNEKLFF
15 | TRBJ2-7 | TRBV7-8 | CASSPMRDYNYEQYF
16 | TRBJ2-7 | TRBV28 | CASSSTLGHLSYEQYF
20 | TRBJ1-5 | TRBV5-1 | CAGSLEGLRDRGLGNQPQHF
16 | TRBJ2-2 | TRBV7-8 | CASSPGGSGDTGELFF
16 | TRBJ2-5 | TRBV7-2 | CASSFPAGGPRETQYF
13 | TRBJ1-2 | TRBV30 | CAWRLGQGGGYTF
15 | TRBJ2-7 | TRBV7-2 | CASSPRTGGLYEQYF
15 | TRBJ2-3 | TRBV7-9 | CASSFSSGSTDTQYF
14 | TRBJ2-1 | TRBV20-1 | CSASTLQGYGEQFF
13 | TRBJ2-5 | TRBV7-9 | CASSWGPQGIQYF
14 | TRBJ1-3 | TRBV5-1 | CASSFAGYGNTIYF
16 | TRBJ2-1 | TRBV28 | CASSLSPGTSGNEQFF
14 | TRBJ1-2 | TRBV15 | CATSRRDANYGYTF
13 | TRBJ2-1 | TRBV20-1 | CSARAGGPTEQFF
13 | TRBJ1-1 | TRBV2 | CASRGQGSTEAFF
12 | TRBJ2-1 | TRBV2 | CASRELAYEQFF
14 | TRBJ2-2 | TRBV6-1 | CASRTDRATGELFF
14 | TRBJ1-1 | TRBV20-1 | CSASNLEGNTEAFF
13 | TRBJ1-5 | TRBV20-1 | CSAGGRRNQPQHF
12 | TRBJ1-6 | TRBV20-1 | CSAVGGESPLHF
16 | TRBJ2-3 | TRBV14 | CASSQGLALGTDTQYF
14 | TRBJ1-5 | TRBV6-1 | CASTGGGPNQPQHF
14 | TRBJ2-1 | TRBV12-3/TRBV12-4 | CASSLRGSGSEQFF
12 | TRBJ2-2 | TRBV18 | CASSPKAGELFF
16 | TRBJ1-5 | TRBV11-2 | CASSLDSFWGNQPQHF
13 | TRBJ2-7 | TRBV7-6 | CASSFGRGGEQYF